This T cell receptor (beta chain) is from a study of T cells of healthy individuals. Germline V gives CDR1 SGHRS, CDR2 YFSETQ. The CDR3 sequence is 14 residues long. Deletions cut 5 bases from V and 4 bases from J, with 12 bases between. TCRdb analysed the 5' RACE reads with MiXCR anew, one entry per CDR3 protein. The sample lists 50,000 to 55,000 distinct CDR3 sequences; about 14% were seen once. This clonotype originated in a human donor in good health. This chain joins TRBV5-1 and TRBJ2-2, with D possibly being TRBD1 or TRBD2 (5 bases each). The CDR3 coding sequence is TGCGCCAGCAGTCCGGACGGGGCCACCGGGGAGCTGTTTTTT. Translated: CASSPDGATGELFF.